Shown below are 20 T cell receptor beta chains from a single sample sequenced in a study of blood T cell repertoires in COVID-19. Clones were read by immunoSEQ multiplex PCR, and TCRdb kept only the in-frame ones, dropping some. The sample yields about 180,000 clones, about 81% seen once. Sequenced input: peripheral blood. Every receptor here comes from a woman older than 75 with COVID-19, enrolled during active disease.

This sequence joins TRBV5-1 and TRBJ1-1; D is unresolved. CDR3 size: 14 residues. V lost 0 bases, J lost 1 base, and 7 bases lay in between. In germline, CDR1 is SGHRS, CDR2 YFSETQ. The DNA of the CDR3 is TGCGCCAGCAGCTTGGACATACGGAACACTGAAGCTTTCTTT. Encoded protein: CASSLDIRNTEAFF.

The chain links TRBV7-3 to TRBJ2-6; a possible D gene is TRBD2 (6 bases). V was pared by 5 bases and J by 3 bases, with 26 bases between. CDR1 is SGHTA, CDR2 FQGTGA, per germline. The CDR3 sequence is 20 residues long. Here the CDR3 reads CASSLNPWRGRAGGANVLTF. The DNA of the CDR3 is TGTGCCAGCAGCCTCAATCCATGGCGGGGTAGGGCTGGTGGGGCCAACGTCCTGACTTTC.

J is TRBJ2-3 and V is TRBV24-1; 10 bases match TRBD1. Germline trimming cut 6 bases from V and 3 bases from J; bases unmatched to any gene: 5. The CDR3 contains 15 residues. Germline CDR1 KGHDR, CDR2 SFDVKD. The CDR3 DNA reads TGTGCCACCAGTATGGGACAGGGGCGAACAGATACGCAGTATTTT. Its protein product is CATSMGQGRTDTQYF.

This chain joins TRBV7-9 and TRBJ1-6, with 7 positions matching TRBD1. The trim removed 8 bases at V and 3 bases at J, leaving 7 bases unmatched. Germline lookup yields CDR1 SEHNR and CDR2 FQNEAQ (reference sequence). The CDR3 sequence is 15 residues long. CDR3 loop: CASSTGTVYNSPLHF. The CDR3 DNA follows: TGTGCCAGCTCCACCGGGACAGTCTATAATTCACCCCTCCACTTT. Full variable domain (outside the CDR3, taken from reference TRBV7-9 and TRBJ1-6): DTGVSQNPRHKITKRGQNVTFRCDPISEHNRLYWYRQTLGQGPEFLTYFQNEAQLEKSRLLSDRFSAERPKGSFSTLEIQRTEQGDSAMYLCASSTGTVYNSPLHFGNGTRLTVT.

The rearrangement joins TRBV24-1 to TRBJ2-1; tentatively, D is TRBD1 (6 bases). Germline CDR1 is KGHDR and CDR2 is SFDVKD. The CDR3 length is 16 residues. The V gene lost 4 bases and the J gene lost 5 bases, with 17 bases spanning the gap. The CDR3 protein is CATSDGRDITHNEQFF. DNA for the CDR3: TGTGCCACCAGTGACGGCCGGGACATAACACACAATGAGCAGTTCTTC.

This chain joins TRBV28 and TRBJ1-1; the D gene is possibly TRBD1 (6 bases). V was trimmed by 5 bases and J by 2 bases, leaving 12 bases between them. Germline loops: CDR1 MDHEN, CDR2 SYDVKM. This CDR3 region has 14 residues. CDR3 in amino acids: CASSLTGTNTEAFF. DNA for the CDR3: TGTGCCAGCAGTCTAACAGGGACAAACACTGAAGCTTTCTTT.

This chain joins TRBV2 and TRBJ2-7; 8 nucleotides line up with TRBD2. Unmatched junction bases numbered 3, after V lost 3 bases and J lost 5 bases. This CDR3 has 13 amino acids. CDR1 is SNHLY and CDR2 is FYNNEI in the germline V gene. Written as DNA, the CDR3 is TGTGCCAGCAGTGACGAGCGGGAGAACGAGCAGTACTTC. Encoded protein: CASSDERENEQYF.

This clone is a singleton in its sample. The rearrangement joins TRBV10-3 to TRBJ2-2, with 13 nucleotides matching TRBD2. With V trimmed by 6 bases and J by 2 bases, 6 bases remained unmatched. CDR3 length: 17 residues. The germline CDR1 and CDR2 sequences are ENHRY and SYGVKD. CDR3 amino acids: CAIRPGLAGINTGELFF. The CDR3 DNA is TGTGCCATCAGACCGGGACTAGCGGGAATAAACACCGGGGAGCTGTTTTTT.

The V gene is TRBV5-4, the J gene TRBJ1-3; TRBD1 might be the D (5 bases). The CDR3 loop spans 15 amino acids. The V gene lost 2 bases and the J gene lost 4 bases, with 13 bases spanning the gap. The V gene's germline CDR1 is SGHNT and CDR2 YYREEE (reference sequence). Written as DNA, the CDR3 is TGTGCCAGCAGCTTAGACAGTCTGTCCGGAAACACCATATATTTT. Protein sequence: CASSLDSLSGNTIYF. Together with reference TRBV5-4 and TRBJ1-3, the CDR3 gives the full variable domain: ETGVTQSPTHLIKTRGQQVTLRCSSQSGHNTVSWYQQALGQGPQFIFQYYREEENGRGNFPPRFSGLQFPNYSSELNVNALELDDSALYLCASSLDSLSGNTIYFGEGSWLTVV.

This clone was counted between two and nine times. The V gene is TRBV3-1 (or the pseudogene TRBV3-2), the J gene TRBJ2-2; no firm D call. This CDR3 contains 13 residues. The V and J ends lost 3 bases and 5 bases respectively, with 7 bases between them. Germline V gene lookup returns CDR1 LGHDT and CDR2 YNNKEL (reference sequence). The CDR3 loop is CASSQTSTGELFF. CDR3 nucleotide sequence: TGTGCCAGCAGCCAGACTTCGACCGGGGAGCTGTTTTTT.

J is TRBJ1-5 and V is TRBV12-3 or TRBV12-4, with a possible D match to TRBD1 (5 bases). The CDR3 runs to 13 residues. V dropped 2 bases and J dropped 7 bases, with 9 bases sitting between them. The CDR3 nucleotides are TGTGCCAGCAGTTTATCGGGGGGACAGCCCCAGCATTTT. Translated: CASSLSGGQPQHF.

This chain links TRBV11-2 with TRBJ1-2, with 7 bases aligning to TRBD1. This CDR3 has 13 residues. Germline V gene sequence: CDR1 SGHAT, CDR2 FQNNGV. With V trimmed by 1 base and J by 9 bases, 5 bases remained unmatched. The CDR3 protein is CASSLGQGRSYTF. In DNA, the CDR3 is TGTGCCAGCAGCTTAGGACAGGGTAGGAGCTACACCTTC.

V usage is TRBV11-3 and J usage is TRBJ1-5; TRBD1 is a possible D gene (5 bases). Germline CDR1 is SGHNT and CDR2 is YENEEA. Trimming pared 3 bases from V and 5 bases from J, leaving 14 bases between. The CDR3 runs 15 residues. CDR3 residues: CASSLTRGADQPQHF. DNA of the CDR3: TGTGCCAGCAGCTTGACAAGGGGCGCGGATCAGCCCCAGCATTTT.

The chain joins TRBV3-1 (or the pseudogene TRBV3-2) to TRBJ2-3, with D possibly TRBD2 on 6 matching bases. The length of the CDR3 is 13 residues. V was shortened by 5 bases and J by 4 bases, with 10 bases between the two germline ends. Germline CDR1 reads LGHDT; CDR2 reads YNNKEL (reference sequence). CDR3 DNA sequence: TGTGCCAGCAGCGCTACTAGCTCAGATACGCAGTATTTT. Translating gives CASSATSSDTQYF.

This sequence joins TRBV7-6 and TRBJ2-1, with D possibly TRBD1 on 6 matching bases. V shed 5 bases and J shed 5 bases, with 13 bases lying between them. The length of the CDR3 is 14 residues. Germline CDR1 SGHVS, CDR2 FNYEAQ. This chain's CDR3 is CASSLRQANNEQFF. The CDR3 DNA follows: TGTGCCAGCAGCCTCCGACAGGCCAACAATGAGCAGTTCTTC.

This chain links TRBV10-3 with TRBJ2-7; tentatively, D is TRBD1 (6 bases). V gave up 5 bases and J gave up 0 bases, with 11 bases separating them. Germline CDR1 is ENHRY and CDR2 is SYGVKD. This CDR3 has 14 residues. The CDR3 is CAISITGSSYEQYF. The CDR3 region has the DNA TGTGCCATCAGTATAACAGGGAGCTCCTACGAGCAGTACTTC.

The genes are TRBV10-1 and TRBJ2-2; TRBD2 matches at 14 bases. The CDR3 spans 19 residues. The germline V gene encodes CDR1 WNHNN and CDR2 SYGVQD (reference sequence). V shed 5 bases and J 3 bases; nucleotides not matched to a gene: 11. The CDR3 DNA is TGCGCCAGCAGTCCGGGACTAGCGGGAGAATTTTTTGACACCGGGGAGCTGTTTTTT. Its protein is CASSPGLAGEFFDTGELFF.

The chain is built from TRBV4-2 and TRBJ2-3; TRBD1 matches 8 bases. Unmatched junction bases numbered 5, after V lost 2 bases and J lost 1 base. The CDR3 runs 16 residues. Germline CDR1 and CDR2: LGHNA and YNFKEQ. This chain's CDR3 is CASSQKPGQGTDTQYF. Here the CDR3 DNA reads TGTGCCAGCAGCCAAAAGCCGGGACAGGGCACAGATACGCAGTATTTT.

About this clone: At one boundary the junction diverges from the germline segment, which might be a read error. This rearrangement joins TRBV5-4 to TRBJ1-2, with TRBD1 matching over 8 bases. Germline CDR1 and CDR2: SGHNT and YYREEE (reference sequence). The CDR3 is 15 amino acids. CDR3 residues: CASRLGRQGNYGYTF. CDR3 DNA sequence: TGTGCCAGCAGGTTGGGAAGACAGGGGAACTATGGCTACACCTTC.

This clone was seen just once. V and J are TRBV5-6 and TRBJ2-1, with 10 nucleotides matching TRBD2. Per the germline V gene, CDR1 is SGHDT and CDR2 is YYEEEE. The junction had 3 bases not matched to a gene; V was cut back by 1 base and J by 11 bases. This CDR3 comprises 13 residues. In nucleotides, the CDR3 is TGTGCCAGCAGCTTGTTTACTAGCGGGAAGCAGTTCTTC. It is translated as CASSLFTSGKQFF.